This T cell receptor (beta chain) was retrieved from a study of T cells in Graves' hyperthyroidism and ophthalmopathy. Trimming left V 0 bases short and J 7 bases short, with 10 bases between. The germline V gene has CDR1 SGHDN and CDR2 FVKESK. CDR3 length equals 15 residues. This clonotype was seen a few times. What it binds is not known. Study-wide results and caveats: Median prediction lead before ophthalmopathy onset was around 7 months with the model. Most expanded thyroid clonotypes above 0.001 also appeared in blood.

Researchers amplified the TCR beta CDR3 regions from RNA transcripts. The TCR CDR3 first-round RT-PCR relied on the HTBI primer set. TCRdb fed the multiplex PCR reads into MiXCR, producing one record per CDR3 protein. The sample has more than 250,000 distinct CDR3 sequences, 12% to 15% seen once. Sample: blood. This chain connects TRBV14 to TRBJ1-6; D unresolved. This TCR was recovered from a woman in her forties or fifties with Graves' hyperthyroidism that later progressed to Graves' ophthalmopathy. As DNA, the CDR3 is TGTGCCAGCAGCCAAGATCGCGGGAGGAATTCACCCCTCCACTTT. Protein: CASSQDRGRNSPLHF.